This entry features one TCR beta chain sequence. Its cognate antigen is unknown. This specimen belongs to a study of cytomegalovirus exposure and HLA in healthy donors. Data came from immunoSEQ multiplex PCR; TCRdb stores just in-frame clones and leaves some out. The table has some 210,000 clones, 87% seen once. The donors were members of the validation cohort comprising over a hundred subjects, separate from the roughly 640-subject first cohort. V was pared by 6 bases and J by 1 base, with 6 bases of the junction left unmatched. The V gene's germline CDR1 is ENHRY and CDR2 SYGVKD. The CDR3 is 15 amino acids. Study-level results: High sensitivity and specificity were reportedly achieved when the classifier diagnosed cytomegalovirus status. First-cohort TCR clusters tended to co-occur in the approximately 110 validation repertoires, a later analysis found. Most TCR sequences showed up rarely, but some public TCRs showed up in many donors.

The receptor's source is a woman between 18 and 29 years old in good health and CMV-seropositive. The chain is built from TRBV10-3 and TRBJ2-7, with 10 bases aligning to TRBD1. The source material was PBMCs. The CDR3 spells CAIRIDRGRSYEQYF. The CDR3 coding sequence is TGTGCCATCAGAATTGACAGGGGGCGTTCCTACGAGCAGTACTTC.